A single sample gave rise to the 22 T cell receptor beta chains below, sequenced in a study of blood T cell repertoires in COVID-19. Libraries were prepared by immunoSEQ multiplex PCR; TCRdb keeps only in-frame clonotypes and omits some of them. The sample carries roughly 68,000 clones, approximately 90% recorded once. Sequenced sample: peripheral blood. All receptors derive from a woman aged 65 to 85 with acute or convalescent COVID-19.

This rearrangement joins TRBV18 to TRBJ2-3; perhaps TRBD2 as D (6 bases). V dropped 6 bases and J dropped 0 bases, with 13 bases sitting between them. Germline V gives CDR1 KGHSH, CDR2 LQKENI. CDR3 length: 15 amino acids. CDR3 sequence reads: CASSPGLASTDTQYF. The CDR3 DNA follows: TGTGCCAGCTCGCCGGGACTGGCGAGCACAGATACGCAGTATTTT.

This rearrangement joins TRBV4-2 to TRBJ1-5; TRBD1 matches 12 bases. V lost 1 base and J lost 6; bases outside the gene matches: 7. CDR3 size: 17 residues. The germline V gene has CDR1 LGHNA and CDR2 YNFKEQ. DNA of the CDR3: TGTGCCAGCAGCCAAGTTGGGGGACAGGGGGCTATTCAGCCCCAGCATTTT. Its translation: CASSQVGGQGAIQPQHF.

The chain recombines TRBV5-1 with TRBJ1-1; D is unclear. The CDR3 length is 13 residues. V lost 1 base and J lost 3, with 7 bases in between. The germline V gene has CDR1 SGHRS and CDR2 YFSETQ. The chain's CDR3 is CASSLLGDTEAFF. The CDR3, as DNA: TGCGCCAGCAGCTTGTTGGGAGACACTGAAGCTTTCTTT.

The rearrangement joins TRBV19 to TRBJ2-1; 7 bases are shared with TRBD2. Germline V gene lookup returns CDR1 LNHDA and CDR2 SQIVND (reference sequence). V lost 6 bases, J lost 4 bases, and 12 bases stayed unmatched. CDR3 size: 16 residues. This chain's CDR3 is CASRPLAGEGYNEQFF. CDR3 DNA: TGTGCCAGTAGGCCATTGGCGGGAGAGGGGTACAATGAGCAGTTCTTC.

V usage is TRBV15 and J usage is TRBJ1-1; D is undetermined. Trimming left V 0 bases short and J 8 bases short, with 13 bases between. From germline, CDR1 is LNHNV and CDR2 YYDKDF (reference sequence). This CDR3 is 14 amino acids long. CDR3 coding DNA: TGTGCCACCAGCAGAGATGGGTGGGAGCCAGAAGCTTTCTTT. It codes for CATSRDGWEPEAFF.

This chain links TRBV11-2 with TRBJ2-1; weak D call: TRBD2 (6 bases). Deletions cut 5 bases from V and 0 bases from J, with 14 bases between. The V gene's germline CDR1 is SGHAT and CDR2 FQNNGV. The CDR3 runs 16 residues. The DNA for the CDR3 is TGTGCCAGCAGCCCTTACAGGAGGGGCTCCTACAATGAGCAGTTCTTC. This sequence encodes CASSPYRRGSYNEQFF.

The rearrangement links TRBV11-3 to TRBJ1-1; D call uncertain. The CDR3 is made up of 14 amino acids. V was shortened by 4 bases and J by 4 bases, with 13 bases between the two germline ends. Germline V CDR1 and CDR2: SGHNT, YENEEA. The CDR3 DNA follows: TGTGCCAGCAGCTCAGGAAGGTCGAGCACTGAAGCTTTCTTT. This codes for CASSSGRSSTEAFF. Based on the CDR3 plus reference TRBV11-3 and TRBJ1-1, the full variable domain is EAGVVQSPRYKIIEKKQPVAFWCNPISGHNTLYWYLQNLGQGPELLIRYENEEAVDDSQLPKDRFSAERLKGVDSTLKIQPAELGDSAVYLCASSSGRSSTEAFFGQGTRLTVV.

CDR3 sequence: CASSRVAGASRDEQYF. CDR3 bases: TGTGCCAGCAGCCGGGTAGCGGGGGCCAGCCGGGACGAGCAGTACTTC. V and J are TRBV3-1 (or the pseudogene TRBV3-2) and TRBJ2-7; TRBD2 aligns across 9 bases. V was clipped by 4 bases and J by 5 bases; unmatched bases: 12. The germline V gene encodes CDR1 LGHDT and CDR2 YNNKEL (reference sequence). This CDR3 region has 16 residues.

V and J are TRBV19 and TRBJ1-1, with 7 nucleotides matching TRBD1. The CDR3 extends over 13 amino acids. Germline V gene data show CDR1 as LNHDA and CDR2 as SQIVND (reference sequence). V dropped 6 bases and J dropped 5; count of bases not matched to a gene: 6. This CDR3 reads CASRGARGTEAFF. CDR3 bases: TGTGCCAGTAGAGGCGCCAGGGGGACTGAAGCTTTCTTT.

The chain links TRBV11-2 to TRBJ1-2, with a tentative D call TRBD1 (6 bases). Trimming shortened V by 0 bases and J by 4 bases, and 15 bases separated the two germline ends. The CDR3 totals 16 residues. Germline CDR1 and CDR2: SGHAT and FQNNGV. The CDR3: CASSLDWGRGAYGYTF. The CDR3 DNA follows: TGTGCCAGCAGCTTAGACTGGGGCAGGGGAGCCTATGGCTACACCTTC.

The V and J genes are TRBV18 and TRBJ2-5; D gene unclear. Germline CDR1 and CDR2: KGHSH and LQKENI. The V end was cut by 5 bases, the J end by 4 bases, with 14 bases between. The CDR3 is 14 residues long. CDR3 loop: CASSTSQRGETQYF. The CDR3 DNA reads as TGTGCCAGCTCAACCTCCCAGCGCGGAGAGACCCAGTACTTC.

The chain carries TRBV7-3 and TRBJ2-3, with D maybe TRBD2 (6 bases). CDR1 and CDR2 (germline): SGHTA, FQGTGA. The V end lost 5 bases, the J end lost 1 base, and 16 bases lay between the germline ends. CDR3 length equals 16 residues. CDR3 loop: CASSPLARDGTDTQYF. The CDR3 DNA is TGTGCCAGCAGCCCCCTTGCGCGGGATGGCACAGATACGCAGTATTTT.

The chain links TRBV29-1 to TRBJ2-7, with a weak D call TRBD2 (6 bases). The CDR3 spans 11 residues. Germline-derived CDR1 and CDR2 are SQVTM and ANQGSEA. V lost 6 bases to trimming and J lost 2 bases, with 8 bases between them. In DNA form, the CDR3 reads TGCAGCGTGGGGGGACCCTACGAGCAGTACTTC. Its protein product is CSVGGPYEQYF.

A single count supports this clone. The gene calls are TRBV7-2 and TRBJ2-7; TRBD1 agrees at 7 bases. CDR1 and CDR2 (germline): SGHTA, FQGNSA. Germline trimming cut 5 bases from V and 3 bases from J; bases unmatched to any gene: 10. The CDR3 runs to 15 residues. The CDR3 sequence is CASSKGGLESYEQYF. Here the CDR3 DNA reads TGTGCCAGCAGCAAAGGGGGCCTCGAGAGCTACGAGCAGTACTTC.

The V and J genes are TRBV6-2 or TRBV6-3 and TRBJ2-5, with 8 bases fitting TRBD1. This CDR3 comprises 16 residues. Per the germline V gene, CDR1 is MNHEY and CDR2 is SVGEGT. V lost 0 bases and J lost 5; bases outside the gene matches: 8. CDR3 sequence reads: CASSYSRSGGGETQYF. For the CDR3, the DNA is TGTGCCAGCAGTTACTCGCGTTCAGGGGGCGGGGAGACCCAGTACTTC.

This CDR3 reads CASSSGTGNQPQHF. CDR3 coding DNA: TGTGCCAGTAGTAGCGGGACAGGCAATCAGCCCCAGCATTTT. V and J are TRBV19 and TRBJ1-5; 7 nucleotides match TRBD1. The J segment lost 2 bases and the V segment lost 4 bases, leaving 2 bases of the junction unmatched. CDR3 length: 14 amino acids. Germline V gene sequence: CDR1 LNHDA, CDR2 SQIVND (reference sequence).

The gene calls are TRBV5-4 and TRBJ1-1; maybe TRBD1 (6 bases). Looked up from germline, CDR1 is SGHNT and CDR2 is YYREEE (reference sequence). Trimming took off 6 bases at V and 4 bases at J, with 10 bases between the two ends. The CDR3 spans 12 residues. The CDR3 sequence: CASKGGGTEAFF. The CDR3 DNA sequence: TGTGCCAGCAAGGGGGGGGGCACTGAAGCTTTCTTT.

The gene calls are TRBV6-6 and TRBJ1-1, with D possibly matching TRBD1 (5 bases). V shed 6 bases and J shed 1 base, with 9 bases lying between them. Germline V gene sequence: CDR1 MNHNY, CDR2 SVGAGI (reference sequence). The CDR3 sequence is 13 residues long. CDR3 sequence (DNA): TGTGCCAGCAGAAATCAGGGGAACACTGAAGCTTTCTTT. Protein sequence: CASRNQGNTEAFF.

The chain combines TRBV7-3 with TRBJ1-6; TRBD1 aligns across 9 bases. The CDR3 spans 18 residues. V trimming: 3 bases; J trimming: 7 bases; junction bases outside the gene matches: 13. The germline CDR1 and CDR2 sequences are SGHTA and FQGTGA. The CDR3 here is CASSLKGQGEMGNSPLHF. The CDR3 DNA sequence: TGTGCCAGCAGCTTGAAGGGACAGGGTGAGATGGGGAATTCACCCCTCCACTTT.

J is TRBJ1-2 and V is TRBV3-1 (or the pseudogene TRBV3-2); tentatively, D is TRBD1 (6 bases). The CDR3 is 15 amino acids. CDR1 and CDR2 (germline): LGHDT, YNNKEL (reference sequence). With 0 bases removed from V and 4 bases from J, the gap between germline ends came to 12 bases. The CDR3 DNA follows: TGTGCCAGCAGCCAAGATAAGGCGGGGGCCTATGGCTACACCTTC. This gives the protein CASSQDKAGAYGYTF.

This CDR3 is CASSWARTEAFF. The CDR3 region has the DNA TGTGCCAGCAGCTGGGCCCGGACTGAAGCTTTCTTT. This chain uses TRBV7-8 with TRBJ1-1; no firm D call. Trimming took off 4 bases at V and 5 bases at J, with 8 bases between the two ends. Germline CDR1 is SGHVS and CDR2 is FQNEAQ. This CDR3 is 12 amino acids long.

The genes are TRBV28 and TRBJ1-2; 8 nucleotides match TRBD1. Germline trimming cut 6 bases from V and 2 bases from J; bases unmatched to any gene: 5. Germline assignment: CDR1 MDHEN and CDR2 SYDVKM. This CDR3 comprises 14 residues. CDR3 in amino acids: CASSLDRVNYGYTF. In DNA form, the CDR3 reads TGTGCCAGCAGCTTGGACAGGGTAAACTATGGCTACACCTTC.